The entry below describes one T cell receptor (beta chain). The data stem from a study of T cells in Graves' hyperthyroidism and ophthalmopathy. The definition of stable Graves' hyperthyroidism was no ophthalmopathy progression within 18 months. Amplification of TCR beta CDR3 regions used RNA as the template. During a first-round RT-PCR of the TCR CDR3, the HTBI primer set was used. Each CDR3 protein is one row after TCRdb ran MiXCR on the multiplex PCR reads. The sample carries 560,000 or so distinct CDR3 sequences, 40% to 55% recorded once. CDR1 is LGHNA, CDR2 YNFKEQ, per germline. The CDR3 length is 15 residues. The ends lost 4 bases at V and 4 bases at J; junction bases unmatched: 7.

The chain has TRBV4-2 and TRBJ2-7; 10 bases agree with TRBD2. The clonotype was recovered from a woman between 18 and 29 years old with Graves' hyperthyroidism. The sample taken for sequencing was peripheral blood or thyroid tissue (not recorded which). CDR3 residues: CASSRTSGIEYEQYF. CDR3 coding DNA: TGTGCCAGCAGCCGTACTAGCGGGATTGAATACGAGCAGTACTTC.